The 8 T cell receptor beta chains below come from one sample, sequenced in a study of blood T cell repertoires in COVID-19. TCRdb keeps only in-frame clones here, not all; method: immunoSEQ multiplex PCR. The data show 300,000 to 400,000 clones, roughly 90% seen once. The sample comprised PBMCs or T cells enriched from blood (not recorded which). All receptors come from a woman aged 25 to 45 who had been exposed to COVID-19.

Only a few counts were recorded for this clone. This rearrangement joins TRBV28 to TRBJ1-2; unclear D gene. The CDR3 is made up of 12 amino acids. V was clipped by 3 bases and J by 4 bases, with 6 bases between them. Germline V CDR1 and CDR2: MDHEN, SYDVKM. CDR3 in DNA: TGTGCCAGCAGTTTTGAGTTCTATGGCTACACCTTC. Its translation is CASSFEFYGYTF.

The CDR3 coding sequence is TGCGCCAGCAGCTCCGCCGGGACTAGCGGGTCCGCCCAGTACTTC. This codes for CASSSAGTSGSAQYF. The V call is TRBV5-1, the J call TRBJ2-5; 12 bases are shared with TRBD2. CDR3 length: 15 residues. CDR1 SGHRS and CDR2 YFSETQ come from the germline V gene. The V and J ends lost 3 bases and 9 bases, in that order; junction bases with no gene match: 9.

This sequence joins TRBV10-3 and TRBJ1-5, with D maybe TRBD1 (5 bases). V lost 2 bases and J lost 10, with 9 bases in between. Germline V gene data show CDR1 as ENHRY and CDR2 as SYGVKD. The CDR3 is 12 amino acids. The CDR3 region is CAISEAGRPQHF. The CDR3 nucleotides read TGTGCCATCAGTGAGGCGGGGCGACCCCAGCATTTT.

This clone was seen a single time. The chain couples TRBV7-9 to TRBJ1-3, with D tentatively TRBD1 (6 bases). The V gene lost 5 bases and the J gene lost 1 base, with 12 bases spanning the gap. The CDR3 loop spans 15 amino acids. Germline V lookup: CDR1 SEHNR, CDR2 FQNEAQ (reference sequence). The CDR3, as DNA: TGTGCCAGCAGCACCCGGACAGTTTCTGGAAACACCATATATTTT. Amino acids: CASSTRTVSGNTIYF. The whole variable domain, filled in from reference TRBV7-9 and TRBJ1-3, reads DTGVSQNPRHKITKRGQNVTFRCDPISEHNRLYWYRQTLGQGPEFLTYFQNEAQLEKSRLLSDRFSAERPKGSFSTLEIQRTEQGDSAMYLCASSTRTVSGNTIYFGEGSWLTVV.

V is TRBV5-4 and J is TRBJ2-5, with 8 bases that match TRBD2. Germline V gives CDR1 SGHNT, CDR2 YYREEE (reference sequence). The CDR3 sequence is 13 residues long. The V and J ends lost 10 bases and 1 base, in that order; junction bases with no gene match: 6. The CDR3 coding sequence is TGTGCCGGTACACGGGGGGGCCAAGAGACCCAGTACTTC. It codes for CAGTRGGQETQYF. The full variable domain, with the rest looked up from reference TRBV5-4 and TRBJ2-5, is ETGVTQSPTHLIKTRGQQVTLRCSSQSGHNTVSWYQQALGQGPQFIFQYYREEENGRGNFPPRFSGLQFPNYSSELNVNALELDDSALYLCAGTRGGQETQYFGPGTRLLVL.

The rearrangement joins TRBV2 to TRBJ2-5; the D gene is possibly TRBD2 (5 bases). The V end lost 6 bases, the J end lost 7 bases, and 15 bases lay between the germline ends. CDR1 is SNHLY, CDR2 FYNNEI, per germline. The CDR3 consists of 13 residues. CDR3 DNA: TGTGCCAGCAGACTAGGGCCCGAGGGGACCCAGTACTTC. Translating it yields CASRLGPEGTQYF. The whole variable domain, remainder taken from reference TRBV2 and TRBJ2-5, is EPEVTQTPSHQVTQMGQEVILRCVPISNHLYFYWYRQILGQKVEFLVSFYNNEISEKSEIFDDQFSVERPDGSNFTLKIRSTKLEDSAMYFCASRLGPEGTQYFGPGTRLLVL.

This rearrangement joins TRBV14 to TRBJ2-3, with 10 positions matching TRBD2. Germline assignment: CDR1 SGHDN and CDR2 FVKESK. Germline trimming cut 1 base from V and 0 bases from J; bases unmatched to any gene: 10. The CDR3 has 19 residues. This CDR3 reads CASSQATSGLGPSTDTQYF. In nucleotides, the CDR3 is TGTGCCAGCAGCCAAGCGACTAGCGGGTTGGGCCCTAGCACAGATACGCAGTATTTT.

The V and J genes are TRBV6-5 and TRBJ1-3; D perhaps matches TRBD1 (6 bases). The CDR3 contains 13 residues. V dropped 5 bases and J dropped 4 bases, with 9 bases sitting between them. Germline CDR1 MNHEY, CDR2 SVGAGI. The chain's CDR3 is CASSTGSGNTIYF. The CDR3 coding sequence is TGTGCCAGCAGTACAGGGTCCGGAAACACCATATATTTT.